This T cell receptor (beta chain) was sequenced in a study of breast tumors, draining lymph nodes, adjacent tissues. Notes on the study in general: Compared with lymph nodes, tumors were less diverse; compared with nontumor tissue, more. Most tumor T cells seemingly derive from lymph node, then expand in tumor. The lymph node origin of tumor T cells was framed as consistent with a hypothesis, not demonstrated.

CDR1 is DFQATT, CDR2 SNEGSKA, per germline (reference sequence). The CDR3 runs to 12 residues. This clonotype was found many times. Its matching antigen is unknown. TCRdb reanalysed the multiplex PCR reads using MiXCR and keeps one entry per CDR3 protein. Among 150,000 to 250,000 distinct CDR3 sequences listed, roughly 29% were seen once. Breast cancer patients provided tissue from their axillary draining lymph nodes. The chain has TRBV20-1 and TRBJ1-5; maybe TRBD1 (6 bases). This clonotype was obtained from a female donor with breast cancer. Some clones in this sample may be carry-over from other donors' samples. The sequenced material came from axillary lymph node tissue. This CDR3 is CSVGQGNQPQHF. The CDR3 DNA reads TGCAGCGTTGGGCAGGGGAATCAGCCCCAGCATTTT.